These 14 T cell receptor beta chains were all obtained from the same sample, sequenced in a study of cytomegalovirus exposure and HLA in healthy donors. The PCR contained 60 Vbeta and 13 Jbeta primers. Libraries were prepared by immunoSEQ multiplex PCR; TCRdb keeps only in-frame clonotypes and omits some of them. Of 160,000 or so clones listed, over 70% are singletons. Sample: PBMCs. These receptors all stem from a woman aged 40 to 50 in good health and CMV-seropositive.

This clone occurred a few times. The rearrangement joins TRBV6-4 to TRBJ1-2, with D possibly matching TRBD1 (6 bases). Germline V gives CDR1 MRHNA, CDR2 SNTAGT. Trimming took off 4 bases at V and 4 bases at J, with 13 bases between the two ends. The length of the CDR3 is 14 residues. Here the CDR3 DNA reads TGTGCCAGCAGTGCTGGGGGCGGCAGCTATGGCTACACCTTC. It encodes CASSAGGGSYGYTF.

The rearrangement joins TRBV10-3 to TRBJ1-5; TRBD1 is a possible D gene (6 bases). CDR1 and CDR2 from the germline V gene are ENHRY and SYGVKD. Trimming removed 5 bases at V and 6 bases at J, with 11 bases between. This CDR3 contains 13 residues. The CDR3 DNA reads as TGTGCCATCAGTCCCGACAGGTCTCAGCCCCAGCATTTT. Amino acids: CAISPDRSQPQHF.

CDR3 sequence (DNA): TGTGCCAGCAGTTACTCGCGAGCCTTCAGCTACACCTTC. This translates into CASSYSRAFSYTF. V and J are TRBV6-5 and TRBJ1-2; D uncertain. The V gene's germline CDR1 is MNHEY and CDR2 SVGAGI. The V end lost 0 bases, the J end lost 9 bases, and 11 bases lay between the germline ends. The CDR3 is made up of 13 amino acids.

The rearrangement links TRBV2 to TRBJ2-5, with D tentatively TRBD1 (5 bases). CDR1 SNHLY and CDR2 FYNNEI come from the germline V gene. The germline V and J ends were trimmed by 7 bases and 4 bases, with 13 bases remaining between them. The CDR3 loop spans 13 amino acids. CDR3 loop: CASKRQFTETQYF. The CDR3 DNA follows: TGTGCCAGCAAACGACAGTTTACAGAGACCCAGTACTTC.

The CDR3 nucleotides are TGTGCCAGCTCACCACTGGCCGGGAATGAAAAACTGTTTTTT. It yields the protein CASSPLAGNEKLFF. The V and J genes are TRBV18 and TRBJ1-4; D remains unclear. Germline CDR1 reads KGHSH; CDR2 reads LQKENI. The CDR3 runs 14 residues. Trimming cost V 1 base and J 5 bases, with 8 bases left between them.

The sample holds one count of this clone. The V call is TRBV27, the J call TRBJ2-4; D might be TRBD1 (6 bases). Germline CDR1 MNHEY, CDR2 SMNVEV (reference sequence). The V and J ends lost 6 bases and 3 bases respectively, with 9 bases between them. The CDR3 has 13 residues. The CDR3 nucleotides are TGTGCCAGCAGAGAGACAGGCAAAAACATTCAGTACTTC. Its protein is CASRETGKNIQYF.

This rearrangement joins TRBV6-6 to TRBJ1-2; D is undetermined. Germline CDR1 and CDR2: MNHNY and SVGAGI (reference sequence). The germline V and J ends were trimmed by 6 bases and 8 bases, with 10 bases remaining between them. The CDR3 contains 11 residues. CDR3 coding DNA: TGTGCCAGCAGCCCGGCAGGAGGCTACACCTTC. Residues: CASSPAGGYTF.

This chain uses TRBV2 with TRBJ1-1; D is perhaps TRBD1 (6 bases). V was trimmed by 4 bases and J by 4 bases, leaving 10 bases between them. The CDR3 has 13 amino acids. The germline V gene encodes CDR1 SNHLY and CDR2 FYNNEI. The CDR3 coding sequence is TGTGCCAGCAGTGGGACAGAAGGCACTGAAGCTTTCTTT. Residues: CASSGTEGTEAFF.

This clone has only a few counts. The chain joins TRBV29-1 to TRBJ1-1; 7 bases agree with TRBD1. V lost 3 bases and J lost 8; bases outside the gene matches: 3. Germline CDR1 is SQVTM and CDR2 is ANQGSEA. The CDR3 extends over 11 amino acids. The CDR3 loop is CSVDEGQEAFF. CDR3 sequence (DNA): TGCAGCGTTGATGAGGGACAGGAAGCTTTCTTT. The variable domain in full, completed from reference TRBV29-1 and TRBJ1-1, reads SAVISQKPSRDICQRGTSLTIQCQVDSQVTMMFWYRQQPGQSLTLIATANQGSEATYESGFVIDKFPISRPNLTFSTLTVSNMSPEDSSIYLCSVDEGQEAFFGQGTRLTVV.

The chain links TRBV7-3 to TRBJ1-1, with 8 bases matching TRBD1. V lost 4 bases, J lost 1 base, and 2 bases stayed unmatched. Germline-derived CDR1 and CDR2 are SGHTA and FQGTGA. The CDR3 extends over 14 amino acids. CDR3 loop: CASSSGTGNTEAFF. For the CDR3, the DNA is TGTGCCAGCAGCTCAGGGACAGGGAACACTGAAGCTTTCTTT.

The chain has TRBV14 and TRBJ2-1, with no clear D. This CDR3 is built from 11 residues. V shed 1 base and J shed 10 bases, with 5 bases lying between them. Germline CDR1 reads SGHDN; CDR2 reads FVKESK. CDR3 in amino acids: CASSQVQEQFF. The CDR3 DNA follows: TGTGCCAGCAGCCAAGTACAGGAGCAGTTCTTC.

V and J are TRBV10-1 and TRBJ2-2, with a weak D call TRBD2 (5 bases). There are 15 residues in the CDR3. Germline assignment: CDR1 WNHNN and CDR2 SYGVQD (reference sequence). The CDR3 bases are TGCTCACTCGTCCGAAGTTGGGGAGTCACCGGGGAGCTGTTTTTT. Translating it yields CSLVRSWGVTGELFF.

In the case of this clone: The germline gene is not matched at one end of the junction; a read error may be the cause. The chain recombines TRBV7-9 with TRBJ1-1, with D hard to call. The CDR3 consists of 14 residues. Germline loops: CDR1 SEHNR, CDR2 FQNEAQ (reference sequence). The CDR3 DNA is TGTTCCAGCAGCTTAGATCTCCCAGGCACTGAAGCTTTCTTT. This encodes CSSSLDLPGTEAFF.

The genes are TRBV27 and TRBJ2-1; D is perhaps TRBD2 (6 bases). CDR3 length: 15 amino acids. With 4 bases removed from V and 0 bases from J, the gap between germline ends came to 10 bases. CDR1 MNHEY and CDR2 SMNVEV come from the germline V gene (reference sequence). CDR3 residues: CASSYGGSSYNEQFF. CDR3 coding DNA: TGTGCCAGCAGTTATGGGGGGAGCTCCTACAATGAGCAGTTCTTC.